This T cell receptor (beta chain) was sequenced in a study of T cells after yellow fever vaccination. Study overall: Preparing low-cell-number fractions relied on SMART-Seq v4 Ultra Low Input. Overall study findings and caveats: Weaker in magnitude, the secondary response showed a faster peak on day 5 versus 15. Researchers cautioned that FACS-sorted repertoires could harbor abundant clonotypes contaminating from the bulk population.

Concerning this clonotype: The antigen is not known.

MiXCR was run by TCRdb on the 5' RACE reads, yielding one entry per CDR3 protein. Of about 63,000 distinct CDR3 sequences listed, 6% to 7.5% are singletons. V lost 0 bases and J 5 bases, leaving 20 bases between the germline ends. CDR1 is SGHNT, CDR2 YYREEE, per germline (reference sequence). The length of the CDR3 is 17 residues. J is TRBJ2-5 and V is TRBV5-4; D might be TRBD2 (5 bases). The sample in question was CD8+ T cells sorted from PBMCs, obtained 15 days after the yellow fever booster vaccination. The source of this sequence is a man aged 25 to 45 who received the YFV17D yellow fever vaccine. CDR3 sequence reads: CASSLDVLGGFGETQYF. The CDR3 region has the DNA TGTGCCAGCAGCTTGGACGTATTAGGCGGGTTTGGGGAGACCCAGTACTTC.